This TCR beta chain stems from a study of blood T cell repertoires in COVID-19. As originally analysed: Amplification of reference gene primers provided the estimated nucleated cell counts. Sequencing was performed with immunoSEQ multiplex PCR; in TCRdb, only in-frame clones are kept and a portion is missing. That table furnishes V, J and clone size, whereas the DNA furnished D and trimming. The table lists about 120,000 clones, around 90% of them singletons, with 3.5% to 4% in the top ten. Germline loops: CDR1 SGHVS, CDR2 FNYEAQ. V was pared by 4 bases and J by 4 bases, with 19 bases between. This CDR3 is 17 amino acids long.

The sequence was collected from an older woman with COVID-19, enrolled during active disease. The chain employs TRBV7-6 and TRBJ2-2; possible D gene TRBD1, 6 bases. Sequenced material: peripheral blood. In DNA form, the CDR3 reads TGTGCCAGCAGCTCTAGCTTCCCGGGACACATCACCGGGGAGCTGTTTTTT. This gives the protein CASSSSFPGHITGELFF.